Below, 11 T cell receptor beta chains from the same sample are listed, as sequenced in a study of CD4 and CD8 cells across lung adenocarcinoma regions. Each CDR3 protein gets one entry after TCRdb re-called the PCR reads with MiXCR. Among some 4,100 distinct CDR3 sequences listed, roughly half were seen once. Sequencing used CD4+ T cells from the margin of a lung tumor. The receptors shown here come from a female donor with lung adenocarcinoma. The CD4 and CD8 labels of this study may be unreliable.

Comments on this clonotype: One junction end does not reproduce the germline sequence, and a read error may be involved. The rearrangement uses TRBV6-5 and TRBJ1-5, with D unclear. The CDR3 runs 13 residues. Per germline, CDR1 MNHEY and CDR2 SVGAGI. CDR3 protein: CASSHDSDQPQHF. For the CDR3, the DNA is TGTGCCAGCAGTCACGATAGCGATCAGCCCCAGCATTTT.

The genes are TRBV6-1 and TRBJ2-7; D possibly corresponds to TRBD1 (5 bases). V was trimmed by 7 bases and J by 0 bases, leaving 13 bases between them. Germline loops: CDR1 MNHNS, CDR2 SASEGT. The CDR3 has 14 amino acids. CDR3 region: CASTLDRNSYEQYF. Here the CDR3 DNA reads TGTGCCAGCACCCTAGACAGAAACTCCTACGAGCAGTACTTC.

This clonotype is large by share. The CDR3 DNA reads TGTGCCAGCAGTGAACCCCCTGGCAATGAGCAGTTCTTC. Its protein product is CASSEPPGNEQFF. The chain is built from TRBV6-1 and TRBJ2-1; no clear D gene. Germline values: CDR1 MNHNS, CDR2 SASEGT. Deletions cut 2 bases from V and 6 bases from J, with 8 bases between. The CDR3 contains 13 residues.

This clonotype is large in the sample. The chain employs TRBV27 and TRBJ2-1, with D possibly TRBD2 on 6 matching bases. Trimming pared 4 bases from V and 4 bases from J, leaving 11 bases between. CDR3 length: 14 residues. The germline V gene encodes CDR1 MNHEY and CDR2 SMNVEV (reference sequence). The CDR3 here is CASSSSGLYNEQFF. The CDR3 DNA sequence: TGTGCCAGCAGTTCCTCGGGACTTTACAATGAGCAGTTCTTC.

The genes are TRBV4-1 and TRBJ1-1, with 7 bases lining up with TRBD1. Trimming at V came to 5 bases and at J to 7 bases, leaving 13 bases not matched to a gene. Germline lookup yields CDR1 MGHRA and CDR2 YSYEKL. The CDR3 is made up of 15 amino acids. The CDR3 region is CASSSLLQGRNEAFF. CDR3 bases: TGCGCCAGCAGCTCCCTTCTACAGGGGCGAAATGAAGCTTTCTTT.

Details on this clonotype: The junction and the germline gene differ at one end; a read error may be behind it. This rearrangement joins TRBV6-5 to TRBJ2-4; 10 bases line up with TRBD1. The CDR3 extends over 14 amino acids. Germline V gene sequence: CDR1 MNHEY, CDR2 SVGAGI. This CDR3 reads CASSSGTGVDVQSF. CDR3 sequence (DNA): TGTGCCAGCAGTTCGGGGACAGGGGTCGACGTTCAGTCCTTC.

This chain connects TRBV10-1 to TRBJ2-3, with D perhaps matching TRBD1 (5 bases). Between the trimmed V and J ends, which lost 0 bases and 5 bases, there was a span of 12 bases. The CDR3 is 15 amino acids. Germline V gene sequence: CDR1 WNHNN, CDR2 SYGVQD (reference sequence). CDR3 sequence reads: CASSESGRDIDTQYF. The DNA for the CDR3 is TGCGCCAGCAGTGAGTCGGGCAGGGATATAGATACGCAGTATTTT.

The chain links TRBV27 to TRBJ2-1, with no clear D. V shed 4 bases and J shed 12 bases, with 19 bases lying between them. Germline CDR1 reads MNHEY; CDR2 reads SMNVEV (reference sequence). The CDR3 extends over 14 amino acids. CDR3 nucleotides: TGTGCCAGCAGTTCAGGACGGCTTAGGTGGGTGCAGTTCTTC. This translates into CASSSGRLRWVQFF.

To note about this clonotype: The conserved closing phenylalanine or tryptophan is absent in this CDR3, likely reflecting a read error. No DNA is shown, since the ends of the CDR3 on it are uncertain; the CDR3 is the one TCRdb lists. The chain uses TRBV6-1 and TRBJ2-5. With termini counted, the CDR3 has 15 amino acids. Germline V gene sequence: CDR1 MNHNS, CDR2 SASEGT. The CDR3 loop is CASSERNTGQETQYL.

The chain uses TRBV6-1 and TRBJ2-1; 10 nucleotides match TRBD2. V lost 6 bases to trimming and J lost 0 bases; unmatched junction nucleotides: 2. CDR1 and CDR2 (germline): MNHNS, SASEGT. The CDR3 loop spans 15 amino acids. The CDR3 region has the DNA TGTGCCAGCAGGGCTAGCGGGAGCTCCTACAATGAGCAGTTCTTC. This encodes CASRASGSSYNEQFF.

CDR3 sequence reads: CASSDRVYNEQFF. The CDR3 DNA reads TGTGCCAGCAGTGACAGGGTTTACAATGAGCAGTTCTTC. The rearrangement uses TRBV6-1 and TRBJ2-1, with D possibly TRBD1 on 5 matching bases. This CDR3 contains 13 residues. Germline CDR1 reads MNHNS; CDR2 reads SASEGT. Deletions cut 3 bases from V and 4 bases from J, with 7 bases between.